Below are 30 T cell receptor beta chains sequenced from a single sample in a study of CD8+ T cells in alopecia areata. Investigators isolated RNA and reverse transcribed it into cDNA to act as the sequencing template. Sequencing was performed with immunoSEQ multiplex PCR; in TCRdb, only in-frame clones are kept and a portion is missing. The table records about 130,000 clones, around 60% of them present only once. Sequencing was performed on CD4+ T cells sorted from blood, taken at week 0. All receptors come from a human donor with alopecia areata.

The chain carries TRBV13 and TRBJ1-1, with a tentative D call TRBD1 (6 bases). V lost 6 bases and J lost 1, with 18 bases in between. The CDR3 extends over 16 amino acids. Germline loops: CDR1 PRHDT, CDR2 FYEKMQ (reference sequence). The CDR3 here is CASSEPGHIKNTEAFF. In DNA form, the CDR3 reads TGTGCCAGCAGTGAGCCGGGACACATAAAGAACACTGAAGCTTTCTTT. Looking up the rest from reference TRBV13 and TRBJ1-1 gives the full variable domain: AAGVIQSPRHLIKEKRETATLKCYPIPRHDTVYWYQQGPGQDPQFLISFYEKMQSDKGSIPDRFSAQQFSDYHSELNMSSLELGDSALYFCASSEPGHIKNTEAFFGQGTRLTVV.

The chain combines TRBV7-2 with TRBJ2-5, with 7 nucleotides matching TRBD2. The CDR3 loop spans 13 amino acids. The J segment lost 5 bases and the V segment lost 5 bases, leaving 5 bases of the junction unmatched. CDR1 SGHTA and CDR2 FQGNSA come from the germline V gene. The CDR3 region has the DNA TGTGCCAGCAGCCTTGGACTAGAGGAGACCCAGTACTTC. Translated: CASSLGLEETQYF.

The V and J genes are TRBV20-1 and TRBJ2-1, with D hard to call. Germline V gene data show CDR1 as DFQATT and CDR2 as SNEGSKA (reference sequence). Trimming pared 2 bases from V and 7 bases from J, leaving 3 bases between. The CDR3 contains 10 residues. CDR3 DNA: TGCAGTGCTAGAATTAATGAGCAGTTCTTC. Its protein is CSARINEQFF.

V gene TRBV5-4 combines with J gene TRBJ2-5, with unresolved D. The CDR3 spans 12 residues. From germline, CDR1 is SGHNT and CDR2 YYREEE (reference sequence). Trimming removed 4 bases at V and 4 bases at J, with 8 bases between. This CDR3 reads CASSSPVETQYF. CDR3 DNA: TGTGCCAGCAGCAGCCCGGTAGAGACCCAGTACTTC.

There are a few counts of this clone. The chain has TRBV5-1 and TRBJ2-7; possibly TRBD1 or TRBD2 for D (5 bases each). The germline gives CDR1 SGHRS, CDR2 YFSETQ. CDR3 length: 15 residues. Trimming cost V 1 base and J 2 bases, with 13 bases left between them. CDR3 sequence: CASSLNRDPTYEQYF. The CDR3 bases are TGCGCCAGCAGCTTGAACCGGGACCCCACCTACGAGCAGTACTTC.

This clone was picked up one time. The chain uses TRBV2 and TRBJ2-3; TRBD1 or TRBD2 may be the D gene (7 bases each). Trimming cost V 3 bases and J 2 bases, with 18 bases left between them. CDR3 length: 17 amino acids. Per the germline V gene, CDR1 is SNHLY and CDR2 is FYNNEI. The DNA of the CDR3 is TGTGCCAGCAGTGACCAGGGGGGGGGCCGTATCACAGATACGCAGTATTTT. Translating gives CASSDQGGGRITDTQYF.

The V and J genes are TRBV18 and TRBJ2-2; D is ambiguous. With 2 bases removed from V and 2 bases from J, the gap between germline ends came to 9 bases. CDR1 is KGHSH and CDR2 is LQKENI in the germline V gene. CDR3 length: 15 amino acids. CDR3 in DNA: TGTGCCAGCTCACCAGTGAGAAGAAACACCGGGGAGCTGTTTTTT. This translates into CASSPVRRNTGELFF.

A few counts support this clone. The CDR3 DNA follows: TGCGCCAGCAGCGCGCCATTGGATACGCAGTATTTT. Translated, it gives CASSAPLDTQYF. The gene calls are TRBV5-1 and TRBJ2-3; D gene unclear. The CDR3 runs 12 residues. The ends were cut back, 4 bases at V and 6 bases at J, with 9 bases in the middle. Germline V lookup: CDR1 SGHRS, CDR2 YFSETQ. The full variable domain, rest sourced from reference TRBV5-1 and TRBJ2-3, is KAGVTQTPRYLIKTRGQQVTLSCSPISGHRSVSWYQQTPGQGLQFLFEYFSETQRNKGNFPGRFSGRQFSNSRSEMNVSTLELGDSALYLCASSAPLDTQYFGPGTRLTVL.

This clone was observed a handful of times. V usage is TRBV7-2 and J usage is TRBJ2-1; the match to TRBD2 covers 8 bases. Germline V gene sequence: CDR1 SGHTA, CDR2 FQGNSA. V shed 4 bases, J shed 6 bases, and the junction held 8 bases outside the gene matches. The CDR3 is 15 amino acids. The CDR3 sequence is CASSWGGGTINEQFF. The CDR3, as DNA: TGTGCCAGCAGCTGGGGCGGGGGGACGATCAATGAGCAGTTCTTC.

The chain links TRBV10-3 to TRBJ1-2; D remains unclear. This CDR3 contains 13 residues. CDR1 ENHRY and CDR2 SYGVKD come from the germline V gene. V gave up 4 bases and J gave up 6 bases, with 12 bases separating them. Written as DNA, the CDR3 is TGTGCCATCAGTGGGGGTCCTGGGGATGGCTACACCTTC. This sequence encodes CAISGGPGDGYTF.

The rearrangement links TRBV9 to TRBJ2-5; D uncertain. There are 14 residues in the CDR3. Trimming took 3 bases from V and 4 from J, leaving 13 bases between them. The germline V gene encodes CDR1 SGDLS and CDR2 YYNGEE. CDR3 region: CASSATTKRETQYF. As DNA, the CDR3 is TGTGCCAGCAGCGCAACGACAAAACGAGAGACCCAGTACTTC.

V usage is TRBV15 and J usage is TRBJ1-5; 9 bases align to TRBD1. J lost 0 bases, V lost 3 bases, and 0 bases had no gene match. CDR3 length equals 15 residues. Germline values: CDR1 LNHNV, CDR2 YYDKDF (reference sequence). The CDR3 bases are TGTGCCACCAGCAGGGACAGGGGTAGCAATCAGCCCCAGCATTTT. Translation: CATSRDRGSNQPQHF.

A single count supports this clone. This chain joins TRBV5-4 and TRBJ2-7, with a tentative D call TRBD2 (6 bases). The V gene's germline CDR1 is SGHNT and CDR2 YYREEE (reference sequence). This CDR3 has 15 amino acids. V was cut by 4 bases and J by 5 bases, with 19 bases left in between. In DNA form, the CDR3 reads TGTGCCAGCAGCCTCGGCTGGAGGGGTAGCAACGAGCAGTACTTC. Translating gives CASSLGWRGSNEQYF.

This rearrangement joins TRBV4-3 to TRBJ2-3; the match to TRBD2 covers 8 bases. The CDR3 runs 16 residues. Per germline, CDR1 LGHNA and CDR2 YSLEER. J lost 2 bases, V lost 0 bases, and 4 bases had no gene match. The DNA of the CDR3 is TGCGCCAGCAGCCAAGAGGCTAGCGGGTCCACAGATACGCAGTATTTT. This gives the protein CASSQEASGSTDTQYF.

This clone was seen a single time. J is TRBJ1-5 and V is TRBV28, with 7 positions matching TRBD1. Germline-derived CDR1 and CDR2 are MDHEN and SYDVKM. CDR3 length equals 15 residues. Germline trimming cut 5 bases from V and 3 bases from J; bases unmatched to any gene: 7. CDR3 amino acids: CASSGGGRYNQPQHF. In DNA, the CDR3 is TGTGCCAGCAGTGGAGGGGGCCGGTACAATCAGCCCCAGCATTTT.

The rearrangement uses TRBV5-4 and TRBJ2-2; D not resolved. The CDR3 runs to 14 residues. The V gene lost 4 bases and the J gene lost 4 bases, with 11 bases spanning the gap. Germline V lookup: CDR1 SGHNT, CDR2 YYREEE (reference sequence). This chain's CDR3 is CASSPDTFTGELFF. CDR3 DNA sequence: TGTGCCAGCAGCCCTGACACCTTCACCGGGGAGCTGTTTTTT.

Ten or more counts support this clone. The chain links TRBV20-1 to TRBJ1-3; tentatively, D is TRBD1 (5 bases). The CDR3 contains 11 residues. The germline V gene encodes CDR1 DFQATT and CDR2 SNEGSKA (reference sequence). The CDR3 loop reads CSRVDGNTIYF. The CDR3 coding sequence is TGCAGCAGGGTCGATGGAAACACCATATATTTT.

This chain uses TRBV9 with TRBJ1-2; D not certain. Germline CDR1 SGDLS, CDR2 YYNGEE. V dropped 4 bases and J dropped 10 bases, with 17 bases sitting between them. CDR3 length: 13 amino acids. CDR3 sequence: CASSPGPDGHYTF. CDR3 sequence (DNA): TGTGCCAGCAGCCCCGGGCCCGACGGTCACTACACCTTC.

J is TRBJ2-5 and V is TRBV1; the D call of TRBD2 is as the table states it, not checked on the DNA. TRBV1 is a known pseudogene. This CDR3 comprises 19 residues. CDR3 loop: CTSSQDPSRLVDSQETQYF. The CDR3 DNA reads TGCACCAGCAGCCAAGATCCTTCCCGGCTAGTTGATTCCCAAGAGACCCAGTACTTC.

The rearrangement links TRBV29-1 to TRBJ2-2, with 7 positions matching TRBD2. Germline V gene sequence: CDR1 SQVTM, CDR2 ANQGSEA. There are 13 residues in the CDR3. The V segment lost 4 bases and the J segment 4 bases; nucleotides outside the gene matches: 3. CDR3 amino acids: CSVVVAGTGELFF. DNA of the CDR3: TGCAGCGTTGTTGTAGCGGGCACCGGGGAGCTGTTTTTT.

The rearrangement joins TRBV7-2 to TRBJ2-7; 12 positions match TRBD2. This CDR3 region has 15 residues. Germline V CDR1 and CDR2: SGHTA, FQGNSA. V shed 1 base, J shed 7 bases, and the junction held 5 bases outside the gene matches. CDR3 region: CASSLGRTSGVEQYF. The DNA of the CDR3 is TGTGCCAGCAGCTTAGGTAGGACTAGCGGGGTAGAGCAGTACTTC.

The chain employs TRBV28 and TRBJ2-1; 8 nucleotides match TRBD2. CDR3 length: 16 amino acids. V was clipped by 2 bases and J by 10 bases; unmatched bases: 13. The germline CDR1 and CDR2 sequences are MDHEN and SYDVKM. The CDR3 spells CASSLSGRNGIGEQFF. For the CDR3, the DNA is TGTGCCAGCAGTTTAAGCGGGAGAAATGGGATCGGGGAGCAGTTCTTC.

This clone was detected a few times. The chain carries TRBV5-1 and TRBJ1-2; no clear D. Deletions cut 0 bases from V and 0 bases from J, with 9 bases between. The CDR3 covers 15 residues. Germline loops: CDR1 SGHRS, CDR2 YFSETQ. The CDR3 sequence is CASSLGDGTNYGYTF. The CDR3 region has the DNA TGCGCCAGCAGCTTGGGAGACGGGACTAACTATGGCTACACCTTC.

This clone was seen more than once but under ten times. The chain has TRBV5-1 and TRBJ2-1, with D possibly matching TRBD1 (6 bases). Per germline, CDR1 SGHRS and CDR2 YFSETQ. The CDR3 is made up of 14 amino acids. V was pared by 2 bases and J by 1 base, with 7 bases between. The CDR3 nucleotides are TGCGCCAGCAGCTTCACAGGGTCCTACAATGAGCAGTTCTTC. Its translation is CASSFTGSYNEQFF.

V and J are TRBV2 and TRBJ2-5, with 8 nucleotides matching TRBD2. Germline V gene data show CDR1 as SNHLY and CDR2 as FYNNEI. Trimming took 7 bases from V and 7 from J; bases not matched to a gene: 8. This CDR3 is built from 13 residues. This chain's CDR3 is CASIREGGGTQYF. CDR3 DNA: TGTGCCAGCATCCGGGAGGGAGGTGGGACCCAGTACTTC. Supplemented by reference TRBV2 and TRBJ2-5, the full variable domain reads EPEVTQTPSHQVTQMGQEVILRCVPISNHLYFYWYRQILGQKVEFLVSFYNNEISEKSEIFDDQFSVERPDGSNFTLKIRSTKLEDSAMYFCASIREGGGTQYFGPGTRLLVL.

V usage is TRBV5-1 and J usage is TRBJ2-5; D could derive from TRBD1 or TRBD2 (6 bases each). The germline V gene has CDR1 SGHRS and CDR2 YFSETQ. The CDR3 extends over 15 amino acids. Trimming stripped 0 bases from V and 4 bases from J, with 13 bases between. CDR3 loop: CASSLDPGARETQYF. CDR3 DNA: TGCGCCAGCAGCTTGGATCCGGGGGCTCGAGAGACCCAGTACTTC.

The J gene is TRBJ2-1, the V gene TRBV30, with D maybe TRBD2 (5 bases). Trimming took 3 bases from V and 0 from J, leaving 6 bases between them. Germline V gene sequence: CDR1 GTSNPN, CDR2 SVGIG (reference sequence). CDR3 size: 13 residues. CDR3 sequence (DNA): TGTGCCTGGAGGGGGAGCTCCTACAATGAGCAGTTCTTC. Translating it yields CAWRGSSYNEQFF.

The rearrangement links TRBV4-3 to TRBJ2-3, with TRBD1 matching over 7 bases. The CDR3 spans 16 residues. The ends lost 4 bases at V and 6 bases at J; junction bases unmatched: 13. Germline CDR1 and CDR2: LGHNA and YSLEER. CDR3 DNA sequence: TGCGCCAGCAGCCGAGCGGACAGGATTGCGTCGGATACGCAGTATTTT. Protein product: CASSRADRIASDTQYF.

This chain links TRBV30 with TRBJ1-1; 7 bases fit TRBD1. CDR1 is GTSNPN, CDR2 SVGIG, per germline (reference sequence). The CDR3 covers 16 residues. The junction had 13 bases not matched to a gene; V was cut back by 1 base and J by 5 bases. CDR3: CAWSDRWTGRQTEAFF. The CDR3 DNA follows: TGTGCCTGGAGTGACCGATGGACAGGTAGGCAGACTGAAGCTTTCTTT.

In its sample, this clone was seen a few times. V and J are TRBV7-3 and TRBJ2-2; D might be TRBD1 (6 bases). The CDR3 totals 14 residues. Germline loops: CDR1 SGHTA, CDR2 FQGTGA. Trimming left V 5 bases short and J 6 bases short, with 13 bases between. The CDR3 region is CASSPHRVSGELFF. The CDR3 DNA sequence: TGTGCCAGCAGCCCTCACAGGGTCTCCGGGGAGCTGTTTTTT.